The clone carrying this T cell receptor beta chain was observed at least ten times. The sample comes from a study of neurological immune-mediated disorders. One entry per CDR3 protein results from TCRdb running MiXCR on the 5' RACE reads. The sample contains 85,000 to 100,000 distinct CDR3 sequences, 3.5% to 4% of which appear only once. Sequencing was performed on PBMCs. The TCR comes from a woman in her late teens or twenties with multiple sclerosis.

The CDR3 is CASSFQGRYEKLFF. Here the CDR3 DNA reads TGTGCCAGCAGCTTCCAGGGGCGGTATGAAAAACTGTTTTTT. V usage is TRBV11-2 and J usage is TRBJ1-4, with D possibly being TRBD1 (6 bases). The CDR3 length is 14 residues. V lost 3 bases to trimming and J lost 6 bases, with 11 bases between them. Germline assignment: CDR1 SGHAT and CDR2 FQNNGV.